The present TCR beta chain was sequenced within a study of metastatic and nonmetastatic thyroid tumors. Germline CDR1 LNHDA, CDR2 SQIVND (reference sequence). The CDR3 is 15 amino acids. The V and J ends lost 8 bases and 2 bases, in that order; junction bases with no gene match: 9. The authors' processing: The distant-metastasis classifier for papillary thyroid cancer was built from CDR3 differences across clinicopathological groups. With MiXCR, TCRdb reprocessed the PCR reads. TCRdb's processing, not the authors' own work, is the source of the V and J calls. The profile shows about 38,000 clones, over 40% of them singletons. Nobody among the patients had been given any treatment before thyroid surgery.

Source material: tumor tissue. The sequence was collected from a male donor with papillary thyroid cancer or a benign thyroid nodule (not recorded which). Some clones in this sample may be carry-over from other donors' samples. The V and J genes are TRBV19 and TRBJ2-3, with 8 bases aligning to TRBD1. The CDR3 DNA sequence: TGTGCCAGTTCGACCCGGACAGGGCCCACAGATACGCAGTATTTT. This codes for CASSTRTGPTDTQYF.